These 23 T cell receptor beta chains were sequenced from one sample in a study of regulatory T cells in long-lasting Graves disease. Arm-PCR of CDR3 regions and iRepertoire HTBI primers were used to build TCR beta libraries. TCRdb re-called the multiplex PCR reads with MiXCR, one entry per CDR3 protein. The profile shows about 400,000 distinct CDR3 sequences, roughly a sixth of them singletons. Time point indicated: newly diagnosed GD, antithyroid drugs for less than 3 months. There was RNA extracted from PBMCs, and the TCR library was made from it. Sequencing used peripheral blood mononuclear cells (PBMCs), obtained at new diagnosis, from a patient treated with antithyroid drugs. Receptors originate from a female donor with Graves disease.

Many counts were recorded for this clonotype. J is TRBJ1-2 and V is TRBV24-1, with D tentatively TRBD1 (6 bases). The V gene's germline CDR1 is KGHDR and CDR2 SFDVKD. This CDR3 has 16 residues. Trimming shortened V by 4 bases and J by 8 bases, and 22 bases separated the two germline ends. CDR3 loop: CATSDSWDNPMGGYTF. The DNA for the CDR3 is TGTGCCACCAGTGACTCCTGGGACAACCCCATGGGGGGCTACACCTTC.

The sample holds many counts of this clonotype. The rearrangement joins TRBV6-1 to TRBJ1-3; D unclear. This CDR3 spans 12 amino acids. The germline CDR1 and CDR2 sequences are MNHNS and SASEGT. V was clipped by 8 bases and J by 7 bases, with 12 bases between them. The CDR3 nucleotides read TGTGCCAGCCGGAACCTGGGGAACACCATATATTTT. It translates to CASRNLGNTIYF.

In its sample, this clonotype was seen many times. This chain connects TRBV2 to TRBJ1-5; a weak D match, TRBD1 (5 bases). The CDR3 is made up of 14 amino acids. Germline CDR1 is SNHLY and CDR2 is FYNNEI. Trimming left V 7 bases short and J 0 bases short, with 10 bases between. As DNA, the CDR3 is TGTGCCAGCACCGACAGTTATAGCAATCAGCCCCAGCATTTT. Its translation is CASTDSYSNQPQHF. The full variable domain, completed using reference TRBV2 and TRBJ1-5, is EPEVTQTPSHQVTQMGQEVILRCVPISNHLYFYWYRQILGQKVEFLVSFYNNEISEKSEIFDDQFSVERPDGSNFTLKIRSTKLEDSAMYFCASTDSYSNQPQHFGDGTRLSIL.

Of note for this clonotype: This probably arose from a read error, given a far larger clone one base away. The J gene is TRBJ2-7, the V gene TRBV15, with TRBD2 matching over 9 bases. The junction had 10 bases not matched to a gene; V was cut back by 3 bases and J by 7 bases. The CDR3 is 15 amino acids. The germline gives CDR1 LNHNV, CDR2 YYDKDF (reference sequence). CDR3 nucleotide sequence: TGTGCCACCAGCAGTTGGTCTAGCGGGACTCGTGAGCAGTACTTC. Residues: CATSSWSSGTREQYF.

This chain links TRBV7-3 with TRBJ2-1; D possibly uses TRBD1 or TRBD2 (5 bases each). Germline lookup yields CDR1 SGHTA and CDR2 FQGTGA. Between the trimmed V and J ends, which lost 5 bases and 3 bases, there was a span of 20 bases. This CDR3 comprises 17 residues. The CDR3 sequence: CASSPDPTGTRYNEQFF. CDR3 DNA sequence: TGTGCCAGCAGCCCCGACCCCACCGGGACGCGCTACAATGAGCAGTTCTTC. Combining the CDR3 with reference TRBV7-3 and TRBJ2-1 gives the whole variable domain GAGVSQTPSNKVTEKGKYVELRCDPISGHTALYWYRQSLGQGPEFLIYFQGTGAADDSGLPNDRFFAVRPEGSVSTLKIQRTERGDSAVYLCASSPDPTGTRYNEQFFGPGTRLTVL.

This clonotype was seen at least ten times. The rearrangement links TRBV20-1 to TRBJ2-3, with TRBD2 identical over 8 bases. The trim removed 6 bases at V and 2 bases at J, leaving 10 bases unmatched. Germline V lookup: CDR1 DFQATT, CDR2 SNEGSKA (reference sequence). There are 15 residues in the CDR3. The DNA of the CDR3 is TGCAGTGCCACCCCGACTAGCGAATACACAGATACGCAGTATTTT. It translates to CSATPTSEYTDTQYF.

This clonotype was counted at least ten times. V usage is TRBV20-1 and J usage is TRBJ2-5; D is undetermined. Germline V gene sequence: CDR1 DFQATT, CDR2 SNEGSKA (reference sequence). This CDR3 has 10 residues. V lost 7 bases, J lost 5 bases, and 8 bases lay in between. CDR3 residues: CSVQEETQYF. The CDR3 DNA reads TGCAGTGTCCAGGAGGAGACCCAGTACTTC.

A note on this clonotype: Being one base from a much bigger clone, this may be a read error. The chain uses TRBV20-1 and TRBJ2-1; 11 positions agree with TRBD2. Germline loops: CDR1 DFQATT, CDR2 SNEGSKA (reference sequence). CDR3 size: 16 residues. V was pared by 0 bases and J by 6 bases, with 7 bases of the junction left unmatched. CDR3: CSARDLAGGGTNEQFF. The DNA of the CDR3 is TGCAGTGCTAGAGATTTAGCGGGGGGGGGGACCAATGAGCAGTTCTTC.

This clonotype has just a few counts. The J gene is TRBJ2-7, the V gene TRBV19; TRBD1 might be the D (5 bases). Trimming cost V 6 bases and J 2 bases, with 14 bases left between them. Per the germline V gene, CDR1 is LNHDA and CDR2 is SQIVND (reference sequence). The CDR3 is 14 residues long. Written as DNA, the CDR3 is TGTGCCAGTAGATCGCAGGGCAGAGCCTACGAGCAGTACTTC. Translation: CASRSQGRAYEQYF.

This clonotype has just a few counts. The DNA of the CDR3 is TGTGCCAGCAGCCAAGATCCCCCAGCGGGGGGGTTGAATGAGCAGTTCTTC. It yields the protein CASSQDPPAGGLNEQFF. The V call is TRBV14, the J call TRBJ2-1; 10 nucleotides match TRBD2. Germline loops: CDR1 SGHDN, CDR2 FVKESK. V lost 0 bases and J lost 7; bases outside the gene matches: 9. There are 17 residues in the CDR3. Using reference TRBV14 and TRBJ2-1 for the parts outside the CDR3, the full variable domain is EAGVTQFPSHSVIEKGQTVTLRCDPISGHDNLYWYRRVMGKEIKFLLHFVKESKQDESGMPNNRFLAERTGGTYSTLKVQPAELEDSGVYFCASSQDPPAGGLNEQFFGPGTRLTVL.

This clonotype was recorded many times. The V gene is TRBV28, the J gene TRBJ1-3; D ambiguous. Looked up from germline, CDR1 is MDHEN and CDR2 is SYDVKM. Trimming pared 2 bases from V and 2 bases from J, leaving 1 base between. This CDR3 has 12 amino acids. CDR3 nucleotide sequence: TGTGCCAGCAGTTTAACTGGAAACACCATATATTTT. Translating it yields CASSLTGNTIYF.

In DNA form, the CDR3 reads TGTGCCAGCAGCGTATGGGGAACTGGGGCCAACGTCCTGACTTTC. Translated: CASSVWGTGANVLTF. The V call is TRBV9, the J call TRBJ2-6; no firm D call. This CDR3 is built from 15 residues. CDR1 is SGDLS, CDR2 YYNGEE, per germline. The V end lost 1 base, the J end lost 2 bases, and 7 bases lay between the germline ends.

At least ten counts were recorded for this clonotype. This chain joins TRBV28 and TRBJ1-1; 7 bases fit TRBD1. This CDR3 contains 17 residues. The junction had 11 bases not matched to a gene; V was cut back by 3 bases and J by 1 base. Germline V gene lookup returns CDR1 MDHEN and CDR2 SYDVKM. This chain's CDR3 is CASSLLYGTAPNTEAFF. CDR3 DNA sequence: TGTGCCAGCAGTTTGTTATACGGGACAGCACCGAACACTGAAGCTTTCTTT.

This clonotype was detected ten times or more. The V call is TRBV2, the J call TRBJ1-1; D ambiguous. Germline V gives CDR1 SNHLY, CDR2 FYNNEI. V lost 2 bases and J lost 0, with 7 bases in between. This CDR3 spans 14 amino acids. The DNA for the CDR3 is TGTGCCAGCAGTGAAACCCAGTTGAACACTGAAGCTTTCTTT. Translated, it gives CASSETQLNTEAFF.

This clonotype was counted many times. The chain joins TRBV7-8 to TRBJ2-1; TRBD2 is a possible D gene (5 bases). CDR3 length: 16 amino acids. V was pared by 5 bases and J by 7 bases, with 21 bases between. The germline gives CDR1 SGHVS, CDR2 FQNEAQ. The CDR3 DNA reads as TGTGCCAGCAGCCGACCAATCCGGGGATCCGGGAATGAGCAGTTCTTC. The encoded protein is CASSRPIRGSGNEQFF.

This clonotype appeared a few times. Being one base from a much bigger clone, this may be a read error. The genes are TRBV9 and TRBJ2-5; D may match TRBD1 or TRBD2 (5 bases each). The germline V gene has CDR1 SGDLS and CDR2 YYNGEE. The CDR3 totals 15 residues. The V end was cut by 4 bases, the J end by 5 bases, with 18 bases between. CDR3 DNA sequence: TGTGCCAGCAGCTTGGACTCCTCTCCAGGGGAGACCCAGTACTTC. Translated, it gives CASSLDSSPGETQYF.

This clonotype has a count of ten or more. The V call is TRBV27, the J call TRBJ2-5; weak D call: TRBD2 (5 bases). The germline V and J ends were trimmed by 4 bases and 0 bases, with 9 bases remaining between them. The CDR3 sequence is 14 residues long. CDR1 is MNHEY, CDR2 SMNVEV, per germline (reference sequence). This chain's CDR3 is CASSYGNYQETQYF. CDR3 DNA: TGTGCCAGCAGTTACGGGAATTACCAAGAGACCCAGTACTTC.

Ten or more counts support this clonotype. The rearrangement joins TRBV20-1 to TRBJ1-2, with a weak D call TRBD1 (6 bases). Trimming cost V 1 base and J 4 bases, with 10 bases left between them. The length of the CDR3 is 13 residues. Germline V gene lookup returns CDR1 DFQATT and CDR2 SNEGSKA (reference sequence). CDR3 coding DNA: TGCAGTGCTAGAGGGGGGCACTCCTATGGCTACACCTTC. Translation: CSARGGHSYGYTF.

This clonotype showed up many times. The CDR3 region is CASSSGTSGSWSTDTQYF. The CDR3 nucleotides are TGCGCCAGCAGCTCCGGGACTAGCGGGAGTTGGAGCACAGATACGCAGTATTTT. V is TRBV5-1 and J is TRBJ2-3; TRBD2 matches 14 bases. The V segment lost 3 bases and the J segment 0 bases; nucleotides outside the gene matches: 6. CDR1 is SGHRS and CDR2 is YFSETQ in the germline V gene. The CDR3 totals 18 residues.

This clonotype was observed at least ten times. The gene calls are TRBV15 and TRBJ2-7; unclear D gene. The CDR3 runs to 13 residues. The germline V gene has CDR1 LNHNV and CDR2 YYDKDF (reference sequence). The V end was cut by 0 bases, the J end by 5 bases, with 8 bases between. The DNA for the CDR3 is TGTGCCACCAGCAGAGATGCCGCCCACGAGCAGTACTTC. Its protein is CATSRDAAHEQYF.

This clonotype appeared many times. J is TRBJ1-1 and V is TRBV7-9; 8 bases map to TRBD1. CDR3 length equals 17 residues. The junction had 10 bases not matched to a gene; V was cut back by 4 bases and J by 0 bases. From germline, CDR1 is SEHNR and CDR2 FQNEAQ (reference sequence). The CDR3 nucleotides are TGTGCCAGCAGCTCCATCGCCCGGACAGGGATGAACACTGAAGCTTTCTTT. Amino acids: CASSSIARTGMNTEAFF.

The sample holds many counts of this clonotype. The chain joins TRBV7-6 to TRBJ2-1; 10 bases fit TRBD2. The J segment lost 7 bases and the V segment lost 1 base, leaving 7 bases of the junction unmatched. Germline lookup yields CDR1 SGHVS and CDR2 FNYEAQ. This CDR3 spans 16 amino acids. The CDR3 DNA sequence: TGTGCCAGCAGCTTAGAGGCTAGCGGGAGTAAGAATGAGCAGTTCTTC. Amino acid sequence: CASSLEASGSKNEQFF.

This clonotype was detected ten times or more. This rearrangement joins TRBV2 to TRBJ1-2; D ambiguous. Germline V CDR1 and CDR2: SNHLY, FYNNEI. This CDR3 has 13 residues. Deletions cut 3 bases from V and 2 bases from J, with 7 bases between. For the CDR3, the DNA is TGTGCCAGCAGTGAGAGCAGAAACTATGGCTACACCTTC. Translated, it gives CASSESRNYGYTF.